This T cell receptor (beta chain) was documented in a study of cytomegalovirus exposure and HLA in healthy donors. Germline loops: CDR1 SGDLS, CDR2 YYNGEE. Unmatched junction bases numbered 12, after V lost 4 bases and J lost 8 bases. The CDR3 is made up of 16 amino acids. Concerning this clone itself: Its specificity is not known.

Points from the study as a whole: The study flagged 150 to 200 TCR beta chains as cytomegalovirus-associated. For cytomegalovirus status, the classifier reportedly gave diagnoses with high specificity and sensitivity.

TCRdb's table, derived via immunoSEQ multiplex PCR, lists solely in-frame clones and lacks some. The profile shows about 60,000 clones, approximately 95% of them singletons. The study drew the donors from its roughly 130-subject validation cohort, separate from the approximately 690-subject first cohort. The rearrangement joins TRBV9 to TRBJ2-1; 10 nucleotides align to TRBD2. What was sequenced was PBMCs. The receptor comes from a young woman in good health and CMV-seronegative. CDR3 nucleotides: TGTGCCAGCAGCTCCGCGGGTAGCGGGAGGATCGATGAGCAGTTCTTC. Its translation is CASSSAGSGRIDEQFF.